This TCR beta chain emerged from a study of T cells in Graves' hyperthyroidism and ophthalmopathy. About the research overall: Peripheral blood was drawn at first diagnosis, prior to all treatment.

Ten or more counts support this clonotype. Recently diagnosed hyperthyroidism of less than 2 months' duration affected patients aged 18 to 65. RNA transcripts were the template for amplifying TCR beta CDR3 regions. HTBI primers were used for first-round RT-PCR of the TCR CDR3. A single record per CDR3 protein comes from TCRdb applying MiXCR to the multiplex PCR reads. The profile shows 200,000 or so distinct CDR3 sequences, less than 20% of them singletons. This TCR derives from a woman aged 50 to 60 with Graves' hyperthyroidism. The sequenced sample consisted of blood.

The chain's CDR3 is CASSRRMETQYF. The CDR3 nucleotides read TGTGCCAGCAGCCGGAGGATGGAGACCCAGTACTTC. The J gene is TRBJ2-5, the V gene TRBV2, with a tentative D call TRBD2 (5 bases). Germline CDR1 reads SNHLY; CDR2 reads FYNNEI. This CDR3 has 12 amino acids. V was cut by 6 bases and J by 5 bases, with 10 bases left in between. The entire variable domain, with the rest obtained from reference TRBV2 and TRBJ2-5, is as follows: EPEVTQTPSHQVTQMGQEVILRCVPISNHLYFYWYRQILGQKVEFLVSFYNNEISEKSEIFDDQFSVERPDGSNFTLKIRSTKLEDSAMYFCASSRRMETQYFGPGTRLLVL.